Sequencing of this TCR beta chain was carried out in a study of T cells in Graves' hyperthyroidism and ophthalmopathy. Regions amplified from RNA transcripts were the TCR beta CDR3 regions. HTBI primers were the set used in a first-round RT-PCR of the TCR CDR3. In TCRdb, the multiplex PCR reads were re-called with MiXCR into one record per CDR3 protein. The table lists 550,000 to 800,000 distinct CDR3 sequences, 17% of them singletons. V shed 1 base and J shed 6 bases, with 12 bases lying between them. CDR3 length: 14 amino acids. Germline values: CDR1 SGHTA, CDR2 FQGNSA. Findings and caveats of the study: Ophthalmopathy and stable hyperthyroidism were told apart by a 13 V-J model. Model output signaled ophthalmopathy a median approximately six months ahead of onset.

In patients aged 18 to 65, hyperthyroidism was newly diagnosed, with duration under 2 months. This clonotype was observed at least ten times. Its specificity is unknown. The sequencing input was blood. The genes are TRBV7-2 and TRBJ1-1; D may be TRBD1 (6 bases). This receptor was identified in a man aged 45-60 years with Graves' hyperthyroidism. The CDR3 sequence: CASSLDREKAEAFF. The CDR3 DNA sequence: TGTGCCAGCAGCTTAGACAGGGAAAAAGCTGAAGCTTTCTTT.